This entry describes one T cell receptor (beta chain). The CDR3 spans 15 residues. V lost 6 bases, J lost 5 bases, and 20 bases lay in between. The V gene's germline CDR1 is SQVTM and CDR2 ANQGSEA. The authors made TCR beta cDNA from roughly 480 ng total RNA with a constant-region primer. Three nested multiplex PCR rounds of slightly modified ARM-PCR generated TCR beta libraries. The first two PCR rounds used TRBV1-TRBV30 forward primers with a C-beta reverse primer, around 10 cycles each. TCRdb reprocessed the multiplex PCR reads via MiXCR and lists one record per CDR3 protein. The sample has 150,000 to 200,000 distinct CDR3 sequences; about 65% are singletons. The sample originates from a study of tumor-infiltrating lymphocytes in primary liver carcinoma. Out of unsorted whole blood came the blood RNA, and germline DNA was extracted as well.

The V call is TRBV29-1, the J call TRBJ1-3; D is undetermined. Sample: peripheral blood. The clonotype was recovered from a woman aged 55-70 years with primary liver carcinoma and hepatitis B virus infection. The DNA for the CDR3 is TGCAGCGTCCGAGTTTCCCTTGTCTTTAGAAACACCATATATTTT. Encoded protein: CSVRVSLVFRNTIYF.